The 18 T cell receptor beta chains listed next were all sequenced from one sample in a study of cytomegalovirus exposure and HLA in healthy donors. PCR primers comprised 60 Vbeta and 13 Jbeta primers. Sequencing was performed with immunoSEQ multiplex PCR; in TCRdb, only in-frame clones are kept and a portion is missing. The top ten clones hold 1.3% of a sample with approximately 170,000 clones, about 84% of them seen once. The specimen was PBMCs. These receptors came from a man aged 45-65 years in good health and CMV-seropositive.

The chain couples TRBV2 to TRBJ2-3; weak D call: TRBD1 (6 bases). This CDR3 comprises 14 residues. Trimming cost V 7 bases and J 2 bases, with 13 bases left between them. Germline V gives CDR1 SNHLY, CDR2 FYNNEI. The CDR3 sequence: CASIKGHITDTQYF. The CDR3 DNA sequence: TGTGCCAGCATAAAGGGACACATCACAGATACGCAGTATTTT.

The chain recombines TRBV6-5 with TRBJ1-4; TRBD1 matches at 10 bases. The CDR3 has 14 residues. The germline V gene encodes CDR1 MNHEY and CDR2 SVGAGI. J gave up 7 bases and V 4 bases, and 3 bases lay outside the gene matches. DNA for the CDR3: TGTGCCAGCAGTTGGGGACAGGGGAGTGAAAAACTGTTTTTT. Protein product: CASSWGQGSEKLFF.

The chain joins TRBV30 to TRBJ2-2, with a weak D call TRBD1 (5 bases). The CDR3 totals 14 residues. Germline CDR1 GTSNPN, CDR2 SVGIG (reference sequence). V gave up 4 bases and J gave up 2 bases, with 11 bases separating them. This CDR3 is CAWKRQTNTGELFF. The CDR3 coding sequence is TGTGCCTGGAAAAGACAGACCAACACCGGGGAGCTGTTTTTT.

This chain links TRBV14 with TRBJ1-4, with D maybe TRBD1 (6 bases). V was shortened by 2 bases and J by 7 bases, with 11 bases between the two germline ends. Per the germline V gene, CDR1 is SGHDN and CDR2 is FVKESK. The CDR3 consists of 14 residues. Written as DNA, the CDR3 is TGTGCCAGCAGCCAACGCAGGGGAAGTGAAAAACTGTTTTTT. This translates into CASSQRRGSEKLFF.

The chain joins TRBV27 to TRBJ1-5, with 7 bases identical to TRBD1. Germline V gene sequence: CDR1 MNHEY, CDR2 SMNVEV (reference sequence). The CDR3 is 12 amino acids. With 6 bases clipped from V and 7 bases from J, the junction kept 3 bases outside the gene matches. CDR3 sequence (DNA): TGTGCCAGCAGGGCAGGGGGACAGCCCCAGCATTTT. This codes for CASRAGGQPQHF.

This clone turned up a few times. Here the CDR3 reads CASSLGEGSTYGYTF. The CDR3 nucleotides are TGCGCCAGCAGCTTGGGGGAGGGATCCACCTATGGCTACACCTTC. The chain carries TRBV5-1 and TRBJ1-2; no clear D. The germline V and J ends were trimmed by 0 bases and 4 bases, with 13 bases remaining between them. Per germline, CDR1 SGHRS and CDR2 YFSETQ. The CDR3 sequence is 15 residues long.

The V call is TRBV4-3, the J call TRBJ1-2; 8 positions match TRBD1. The germline gives CDR1 LGHNA, CDR2 YSLEER. This CDR3 contains 15 residues. V lost 2 bases, J lost 2 bases, and 4 bases stayed unmatched. CDR3 sequence (DNA): TGCGCCAGCAGCCAACCAGGGACAGGCAACTATGGCTACACCTTC. Protein product: CASSQPGTGNYGYTF.

V usage is TRBV7-8 and J usage is TRBJ1-1; the D gene is possibly TRBD1 (6 bases). Trimming took 5 bases from V and 6 from J, leaving 13 bases between them. CDR1 SGHVS and CDR2 FQNEAQ come from the germline V gene. The CDR3 sequence is 13 residues long. Here the CDR3 reads CASSPRGGAEAFF. The CDR3 nucleotides are TGTGCCAGCAGCCCCAGGGGTGGGGCTGAAGCTTTCTTT.

This clone was observed a few times. The chain joins TRBV27 to TRBJ2-1; D might be TRBD1 (5 bases). Germline V gene lookup returns CDR1 MNHEY and CDR2 SMNVEV (reference sequence). The V gene lost 3 bases and the J gene lost 0 bases, with 12 bases spanning the gap. This CDR3 contains 16 residues. CDR3 in DNA: TGTGCCAGCAGTTTGCGGACATGGAGCTCCTACAATGAGCAGTTCTTC. It is translated as CASSLRTWSSYNEQFF.

This clone was picked up one time. The V gene is TRBV4-2, the J gene TRBJ2-3; 9 positions agree with TRBD2. V dropped 4 bases and J dropped 4; count of bases not matched to a gene: 15. The germline V gene encodes CDR1 LGHNA and CDR2 YNFKEQ. The CDR3 totals 18 residues. The CDR3 spells CASSPQAGTSPLADTQYF. CDR3 nucleotides: TGTGCCAGCAGCCCTCAGGCCGGGACTAGCCCCCTGGCAGATACGCAGTATTTT.

V usage is TRBV28 and J usage is TRBJ2-5; TRBD1 matches 7 bases. The CDR3 is 16 amino acids. Germline V gives CDR1 MDHEN, CDR2 SYDVKM. Trimming cost V 3 bases and J 2 bases; bases outside gene matches: 9. The CDR3 DNA follows: TGTGCCAGCAGTTTTGGGTACAGGGGATTGCAAGAGACCCAGTACTTC. This translates into CASSFGYRGLQETQYF.

This sequence joins TRBV5-1 and TRBJ2-7; TRBD2 agrees at 9 bases. After removal of 4 bases from V and 4 bases from J, the junction contained 9 bases not matched to a gene. CDR1 and CDR2 from the germline V gene are SGHRS and YFSETQ. CDR3 length: 15 residues. The CDR3 loop is CASSIYSGSRYEQYF. The CDR3 nucleotides are TGCGCCAGCAGCATATATAGCGGGAGTCGATACGAGCAGTACTTC.

With regard to this clone: Within the sample, other DNA sequences also encode this same CDR3. The chain couples TRBV5-1 to TRBJ2-7, with 8 bases identical to TRBD1. Germline-derived CDR1 and CDR2 are SGHRS and YFSETQ. V was pared by 4 bases and J by 1 base, with 4 bases of the junction left unmatched. The CDR3 is 14 residues long. The CDR3 protein is CASSPQGASYEQYF. As DNA, the CDR3 is TGCGCCAGCAGCCCGCAGGGGGCGTCCTACGAGCAGTACTTC.

The chain has TRBV9 and TRBJ1-1; maybe TRBD1 (5 bases). V dropped 1 base and J dropped 3 bases, with 10 bases sitting between them. In germline, CDR1 is SGDLS, CDR2 YYNGEE. This CDR3 is 14 amino acids long. The CDR3 DNA follows: TGTGCCAGCAGCGTATTCTGGGGGGACACTGAAGCTTTCTTT. Translated: CASSVFWGDTEAFF. The entire variable domain, with the rest obtained from reference TRBV9 and TRBJ1-1, is as follows: DSGVTQTPKHLITATGQRVTLRCSPRSGDLSVYWYQQSLDQGLQFLIQYYNGEERAKGNILERFSAQQFPDLHSELNLSSLELGDSALYFCASSVFWGDTEAFFGQGTRLTVV.

The chain is built from TRBV5-4 and TRBJ1-2; D is unclear. Per germline, CDR1 SGHNT and CDR2 YYREEE (reference sequence). This CDR3 is built from 14 residues. V was cut by 0 bases and J by 5 bases, with 11 bases left in between. CDR3 nucleotides: TGTGCCAGCAGCTTGGGAGGGTCCGGATATGGCTACACCTTC. It codes for CASSLGGSGYGYTF.

The chain is built from TRBV19 and TRBJ1-1; a possible D gene is TRBD1 (6 bases). V gave up 6 bases and J gave up 5 bases, with 22 bases separating them. The CDR3 extends over 16 amino acids. Germline V gives CDR1 LNHDA, CDR2 SQIVND (reference sequence). The DNA for the CDR3 is TGTGCCAGTAGGACCACGCTACAGGGACGGAAGACTGAAGCTTTCTTT. Translation gives CASRTTLQGRKTEAFF.

The chain has TRBV9 and TRBJ2-7; no clear D gene. This CDR3 is built from 13 residues. Trimming stripped 4 bases from V and 3 bases from J, with 11 bases between. CDR1 is SGDLS and CDR2 is YYNGEE in the germline V gene. CDR3 DNA sequence: TGTGCCAGCAGCTCGAGACTGGGCTACGAGCAGTACTTC. Protein: CASSSRLGYEQYF.

The chain joins TRBV6-6 to TRBJ1-1; D may be TRBD1 (6 bases). The CDR3 consists of 14 residues. CDR1 and CDR2 from the germline V gene are MNHNY and SVGAGI (reference sequence). V was trimmed by 5 bases and J by 3 bases, leaving 13 bases between them. The CDR3 spells CASSRQEEDTEAFF. The CDR3 coding sequence is TGTGCCAGCAGTCGACAGGAGGAAGACACTGAAGCTTTCTTT.